This entry lists 27 T cell receptor beta chains sequenced from one sample in a study of regulatory T cells in long-lasting Graves disease. Sequencing libraries for TCR beta were prepared with iRepertoire HTBI primers and Arm-PCR of CDR3 regions. TCRdb redid the calling of the multiplex PCR reads with MiXCR, one entry per CDR3 protein. The sample carries about 460,000 distinct CDR3 sequences, 14% recorded once. Time point in this sample: newly diagnosed GD, antithyroid drugs for less than 3 months. PBMCs provided the RNA from which the TCR library was made. These same data were also listed under a study on T cells in Graves' hyperthyroidism and ophthalmopathy.

The sample consisted of peripheral blood mononuclear cells (PBMCs), taken at new diagnosis, from a patient treated with antithyroid drugs. These receptors all come from a woman between 45 and 60 years old with Graves disease.

This clonotype was seen at least ten times. The chain joins TRBV12-3 or TRBV12-4 to TRBJ2-2; the match to TRBD1 covers 8 bases. The CDR3 loop spans 12 amino acids. Trimming at V came to 5 bases and at J to 8 bases, leaving 1 base not matched to a gene. CDR3 sequence: CASSGQGGELFF. The CDR3 nucleotides are TGTGCCAGCAGTGGACAGGGTGGGGAGCTGTTTTTT.

The CDR3: CASSLAMTGGPGNTIYF. CDR3 coding DNA: TGTGCCAGCAGCTTAGCAATGACAGGGGGCCCTGGAAACACCATATATTTT. This chain connects TRBV7-8 to TRBJ1-3, with TRBD1 matching over 10 bases. From germline, CDR1 is SGHVS and CDR2 FQNEAQ. With 0 bases clipped from V and 2 bases from J, the junction kept 4 bases outside the gene matches. The CDR3 length is 17 residues. The full variable domain, in which reference TRBV7-8 and TRBJ1-3 provide the parts outside the CDR3, is GAGVSQSPRYKVAKRGQDVALRCDPISGHVSLFWYQQALGQGPEFLTYFQNEAQLDKSGLPSDRFFAERPEGSVSTLKIQRTQQEDSAVYLCASSLAMTGGPGNTIYFGEGSWLTVV.

This clonotype has at least ten counts. This chain links TRBV5-1 with TRBJ2-7; 11 bases match TRBD2. The CDR3 extends over 15 amino acids. With V trimmed by 3 bases and J by 3 bases, 5 bases remained unmatched. CDR1 is SGHRS, CDR2 YFSETQ, per germline. CDR3 nucleotide sequence: TGCGCCAGCAGCTCACTAGCGGGAGTACACTACGAGCAGTACTTC. Residues: CASSSLAGVHYEQYF.

Ten or more counts support this clonotype. This CDR3 is CASSDPIDRTQGYEQYF. The CDR3, as DNA: TGTGCCAGCAGCGACCCAATCGACAGGACCCAGGGCTACGAGCAGTACTTC. The chain joins TRBV2 to TRBJ2-7, with a weak D call TRBD1 (6 bases). The V end was cut by 6 bases, the J end by 3 bases, with 24 bases between. Germline lookup yields CDR1 SNHLY and CDR2 FYNNEI. The CDR3 totals 17 residues. The full variable domain, completed using reference TRBV2 and TRBJ2-7, is EPEVTQTPSHQVTQMGQEVILRCVPISNHLYFYWYRQILGQKVEFLVSFYNNEISEKSEIFDDQFSVERPDGSNFTLKIRSTKLEDSAMYFCASSDPIDRTQGYEQYFGPGTRLTVT.

This clonotype occurred a few times. The rearrangement joins TRBV19 to TRBJ1-2, with D maybe TRBD1 (5 bases). Germline V gives CDR1 LNHDA, CDR2 SQIVND (reference sequence). This CDR3 contains 13 residues. Trimming removed 8 bases at V and 3 bases at J, with 13 bases between. The CDR3 coding sequence is TGTGCCAGTTCCCAAGAGGGACACTATGGCTACACCTTC. This sequence encodes CASSQEGHYGYTF. Using reference TRBV19 and TRBJ1-2 for the parts outside the CDR3, the full variable domain is DGGITQSPKYLFRKEGQNVTLSCEQNLNHDAMYWYRQDPGQGLRLIYYSQIVNDFQKGDIAEGYSVSREKKESFPLTVTSAQKNPTAFYLCASSQEGHYGYTFGSGTRLTVV.

A word on this clonotype: Possible read error: a much larger clone is one base away. The chain joins TRBV30 to TRBJ2-3; D unclear. The CDR3 totals 12 residues. Germline V gene sequence: CDR1 GTSNPN, CDR2 SVGIG (reference sequence). The CDR3 reads CAWSPTQDAQYF. The CDR3 region has the DNA TGTGCCTGGAGTCCGACTCAAGATGCGCAGTATTTT.

The table lists this clonotype with a few counts. This chain uses TRBV28 with TRBJ2-2; TRBD1 is a possible D gene (6 bases). Trimming removed 0 bases at V and 0 bases at J, with 14 bases between. The germline V gene has CDR1 MDHEN and CDR2 SYDVKM. The CDR3 is made up of 18 amino acids. The CDR3 loop is CASSLWTGPPSNTGELFF. CDR3 DNA sequence: TGTGCCAGCAGTTTATGGACAGGACCCCCTTCGAACACCGGGGAGCTGTTTTTT.

This clonotype was counted at least ten times. The gene calls are TRBV7-3 and TRBJ2-3; the match to TRBD2 covers 9 bases. CDR3 length: 14 amino acids. J lost 0 bases, V lost 6 bases, and 1 base had no gene match. Germline V gives CDR1 SGHTA, CDR2 FQGTGA. CDR3 sequence reads: CASRREGSTDTQYF. The CDR3 bases are TGTGCCAGCAGGCGGGAGGGAAGCACAGATACGCAGTATTTT.

This chain connects TRBV28 to TRBJ2-5; tentatively, D is TRBD2 (7 bases). CDR1 MDHEN and CDR2 SYDVKM come from the germline V gene. The V end was cut by 8 bases, the J end by 4 bases, with 14 bases between. The CDR3 spans 13 residues. The CDR3: CASGGEGGETQYF. The CDR3 DNA is TGTGCCAGCGGAGGGGAGGGGGGAGAGACCCAGTACTTC.

This clonotype was recorded many times. This chain uses TRBV12-3 or TRBV12-4 with TRBJ1-5; D gene unclear. Trimming cost V 7 bases and J 6 bases, with 13 bases left between them. This CDR3 comprises 13 residues. The CDR3 loop is CASTRTRGQPQHF. Here the CDR3 DNA reads TGTGCCAGCACCCGGACCCGCGGTCAGCCCCAGCATTTT.

This clonotype was observed at least ten times. The chain carries TRBV6-4 and TRBJ2-1; 7 nucleotides line up with TRBD2. Germline CDR1 MRHNA, CDR2 SNTAGT. With 2 bases clipped from V and 6 bases from J, the junction kept 4 bases outside the gene matches. The CDR3 totals 14 residues. DNA of the CDR3: TGTGCCAGCAGTGACACCCGGACTAGCAATGAGCAGTTCTTC. The encoded protein is CASSDTRTSNEQFF.

This clonotype has ten or more counts. V gene TRBV12-3 or TRBV12-4 combines with J gene TRBJ2-7; 11 nucleotides align to TRBD2. The CDR3 totals 18 residues. The J segment lost 4 bases and the V segment lost 5 bases, leaving 16 bases of the junction unmatched. CDR3 nucleotide sequence: TGTGCCAGCAGTGTAAACAGGGGGACTAGCGGAGAAAAATACGAGCAGTACTTC. It encodes CASSVNRGTSGEKYEQYF.

This clonotype has at least ten counts. CDR3 coding DNA: TGTGCCAGCAAACAACAGGGGTCAACCTACGAGCAGTACTTC. It translates to CASKQQGSTYEQYF. V usage is TRBV12-3 or TRBV12-4 and J usage is TRBJ2-3; TRBD1 agrees at 7 bases. The J call may be faulty, since TRBJ2-7 better matches the DNA end. The CDR3 loop spans 14 amino acids.

The rearrangement uses TRBV10-3 and TRBJ2-7, with D perhaps TRBD1 (6 bases). The CDR3 sequence is 13 residues long. The V gene lost 5 bases and the J gene lost 4 bases, with 12 bases spanning the gap. CDR1 and CDR2 (germline): ENHRY, SYGVKD. The chain's CDR3 is CAISRSQGYEQYF. CDR3 sequence (DNA): TGTGCCATCAGTCGTAGTCAGGGGTACGAGCAGTACTTC.

Only a few counts were recorded for this clonotype. The chain couples TRBV6-2 or TRBV6-3 to TRBJ2-5; TRBD2 aligns across 12 bases. Losses at the gene ends were 5 bases for V and 5 bases for J; bases not matched to a gene: 6. The CDR3 is 15 amino acids. The germline CDR1 and CDR2 sequences are MNHEY and SVGEGT. CDR3 region: CASSRTSGTGETQYF. The CDR3 coding sequence is TGTGCCAGCAGTAGGACTAGCGGGACGGGTGAGACCCAGTACTTC.

The chain recombines TRBV28 with TRBJ1-2; possibly TRBD1 for D (5 bases). Germline V gene lookup returns CDR1 MDHEN and CDR2 SYDVKM. V dropped 6 bases and J dropped 6 bases, with 20 bases sitting between them. This CDR3 contains 15 residues. The CDR3 is CASRQPPTVNDGYTF. CDR3 in DNA: TGTGCCAGCAGGCAACCCCCGACAGTAAACGATGGCTACACCTTC.

The chain joins TRBV18 to TRBJ2-1; 13 bases line up with TRBD2. CDR1 and CDR2 from the germline V gene are KGHSH and LQKENI. This CDR3 is built from 17 residues. The J segment lost 6 bases and the V segment lost 2 bases, leaving 7 bases of the junction unmatched. The CDR3 reads CASSPGTSGIPSNEQFF. As DNA, the CDR3 is TGTGCCAGCTCACCAGGGACTAGCGGGATCCCGAGCAATGAGCAGTTCTTC.

Turning to this clonotype: Possible read error: a much larger clone is one base away. This rearrangement joins TRBV11-1 to TRBJ1-4, with D possibly matching TRBD1 (5 bases). Trimming cost V 4 bases and J 0 bases, with 9 bases left between them. CDR1 SGHAT and CDR2 FQDESV come from the germline V gene (reference sequence). This CDR3 comprises 15 residues. This chain's CDR3 is CASSSTESTNEKLFF. CDR3 nucleotide sequence: TGTGCCAGCAGCTCGACAGAGTCAACTAATGAAAAACTGTTTTTT.

In this sample, this clonotype turned up many times. The V gene is TRBV12-3 or TRBV12-4, the J gene TRBJ2-1, with 9 bases aligning to TRBD1. The CDR3 covers 15 residues. Trimming at V came to 7 bases and at J to 7 bases, leaving 11 bases not matched to a gene. For the CDR3, the DNA is TGTGCCAGCATTCCCGGGACAGGGACTCAGAATGAGCAGTTCTTC. This encodes CASIPGTGTQNEQFF.

This clonotype has ten or more counts. The chain uses TRBV7-8 and TRBJ2-1, with D tentatively TRBD2 (6 bases). V gave up 5 bases and J gave up 2 bases, with 16 bases separating them. Germline CDR1 is SGHVS and CDR2 is FQNEAQ. The CDR3 sequence is 16 residues long. The CDR3 loop reads CASSPTSPLTYNEQFF. In nucleotides, the CDR3 is TGTGCCAGCAGCCCTACTAGCCCCCTAACCTACAATGAGCAGTTCTTC.

This clonotype was seen a few times. The chain is built from TRBV6-5 and TRBJ1-6; possibly TRBD1 for D (5 bases). The germline gives CDR1 MNHEY, CDR2 SVGAGI. V was pared by 4 bases and J by 5 bases, with 18 bases between. The CDR3 is 17 amino acids. The CDR3 loop is CASSFAPGRGNNSPLHF. DNA for the CDR3: TGTGCCAGCAGTTTCGCACCGGGACGAGGGAATAATTCACCCCTCCACTTT.

V gene TRBV7-8 combines with J gene TRBJ2-1; TRBD2 might be the D (5 bases). The germline gives CDR1 SGHVS, CDR2 FQNEAQ. The V and J ends lost 5 bases and 6 bases respectively, with 20 bases between them. The CDR3 runs 16 residues. The CDR3 DNA reads as TGTGCCAGCAGCCCGTCCAGAATAGAGGGCCCCAATGAGCAGTTCTTC. This sequence encodes CASSPSRIEGPNEQFF. The full variable domain, completed using reference TRBV7-8 and TRBJ2-1, is GAGVSQSPRYKVAKRGQDVALRCDPISGHVSLFWYQQALGQGPEFLTYFQNEAQLDKSGLPSDRFFAERPEGSVSTLKIQRTQQEDSAVYLCASSPSRIEGPNEQFFGPGTRLTVL.

This clonotype was found many times. V and J are TRBV28 and TRBJ2-7; D may correspond to TRBD1 or TRBD2 (7 bases each). This CDR3 region has 14 residues. V lost 11 bases, J lost 0 bases, and 17 bases lay in between. Germline CDR1 is MDHEN and CDR2 is SYDVKM. For the CDR3, the DNA is TGTGCCGCAGGGGGGGAGAGGAGCTCCTACGAGCAGTACTTC. This codes for CAAGGERSSYEQYF. The whole variable domain, remainder taken from reference TRBV28 and TRBJ2-7, is DVKVTQSSRYLVKRTGEKVFLECVQDMDHENMFWYRQDPGLGLRLIYFSYDVKMKEKGDIPEGYSVSREKKERFSLILESASTNQTSMYLCAAGGERSSYEQYFGPGTRLTVT.

To note about this clonotype: Since a much larger clone is just one base distant, this may be a read error. V and J are TRBV11-2 and TRBJ2-3; TRBD2 might be the D (5 bases). The length of the CDR3 is 18 residues. Germline-derived CDR1 and CDR2 are SGHAT and FQNNGV. The chain's CDR3 is CASSPASPRAGSADKQYF. CDR3 bases: TGTGCCAGCAGCCCCGCCTCGCCGAGGGCAGGTTCGGCAGATAAGCAGTATTTT.

This clonotype was seen more than once but under ten times. This rearrangement joins TRBV10-3 to TRBJ2-1; D is perhaps TRBD2 (6 bases). V lost 0 bases to trimming and J lost 7 bases, with 13 bases between them. The CDR3 totals 15 residues. Germline loops: CDR1 ENHRY, CDR2 SYGVKD. The CDR3 is CAISESGGIVNEQFF. The CDR3 DNA reads as TGTGCCATCAGTGAGTCTGGGGGGATAGTGAATGAGCAGTTCTTC.

Note on this clonotype: Possible read error: a much larger clone is one base away. The rearrangement links TRBV11-2 to TRBJ2-7; no definite D call. The length of the CDR3 is 12 residues. Per the germline V gene, CDR1 is SGHAT and CDR2 is FQNNGV. V was cut by 4 bases and J by 6 bases, with 10 bases left in between. The CDR3 nucleotides read TGTGCCAGCAGCTCAACCTTGGGCGAGCAGTACTTC. Its translation: CASSSTLGEQYF.

The table lists this clonotype with many counts. V gene TRBV24-1 combines with J gene TRBJ2-1; D gene uncertain. The CDR3 length is 16 residues. Trimming removed 1 base from V and 5 bases from J, with 14 bases in between. Germline values: CDR1 KGHDR, CDR2 SFDVKD. The CDR3 region has the DNA TGTGCCACCAGTGATTTTCCGAGGACGCAGGACAATGAGCAGTTCTTC. It specifies CATSDFPRTQDNEQFF.